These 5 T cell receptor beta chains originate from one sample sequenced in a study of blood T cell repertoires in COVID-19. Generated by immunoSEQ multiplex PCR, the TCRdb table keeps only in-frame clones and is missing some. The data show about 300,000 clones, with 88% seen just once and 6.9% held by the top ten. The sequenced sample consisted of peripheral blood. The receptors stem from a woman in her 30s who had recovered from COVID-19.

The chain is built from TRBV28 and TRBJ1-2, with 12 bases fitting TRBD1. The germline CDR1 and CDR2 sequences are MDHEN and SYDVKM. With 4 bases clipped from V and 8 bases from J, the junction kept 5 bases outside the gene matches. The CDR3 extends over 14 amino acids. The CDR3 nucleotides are TGTGCCAGCAGTTCCCGGGACAGGGGGCGCGGCTACACCTTC. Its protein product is CASSSRDRGRGYTF.

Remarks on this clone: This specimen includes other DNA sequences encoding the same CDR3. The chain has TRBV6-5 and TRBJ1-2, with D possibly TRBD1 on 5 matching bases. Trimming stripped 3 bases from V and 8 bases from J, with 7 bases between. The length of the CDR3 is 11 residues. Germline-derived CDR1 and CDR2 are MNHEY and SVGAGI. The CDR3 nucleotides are TGTGCCAGCAGTTATAGGGGAGGCTACACCTTC. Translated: CASSYRGGYTF.

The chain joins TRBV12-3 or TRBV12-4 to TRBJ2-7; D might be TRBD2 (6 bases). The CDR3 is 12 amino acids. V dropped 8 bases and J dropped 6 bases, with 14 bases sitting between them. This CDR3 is CASGGRRAEQYF. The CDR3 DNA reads TGTGCCAGCGGCGGAAGGAGGGCCGAGCAGTACTTC.

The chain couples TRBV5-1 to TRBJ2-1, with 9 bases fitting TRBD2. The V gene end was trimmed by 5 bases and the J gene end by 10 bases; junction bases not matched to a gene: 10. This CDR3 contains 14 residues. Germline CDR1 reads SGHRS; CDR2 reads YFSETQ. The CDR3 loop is CASRSGVAGDEQFF. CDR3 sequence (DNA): TGCGCCAGCAGGTCGGGCGTAGCGGGGGACGAGCAGTTCTTC.

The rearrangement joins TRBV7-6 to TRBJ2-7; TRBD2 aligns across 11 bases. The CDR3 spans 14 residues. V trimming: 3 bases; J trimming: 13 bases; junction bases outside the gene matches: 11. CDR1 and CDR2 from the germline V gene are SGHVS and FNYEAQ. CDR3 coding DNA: TGTGCCAGCAGCTTGTCTGGGACTAGCGGATATTATTACTTC. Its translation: CASSLSGTSGYYYF.